The 22 T cell receptor beta chains below all came from one sample that was sequenced in a study of technical replicates of blood from a handful of donors. Some clones are missing from TCRdb's copy, which holds only in-frame ones; the method was immunoSEQ multiplex PCR. The table includes tens of thousands of clones, around 90% detected once. The sequenced material came from T cells isolated from PBMCs. These receptors originate from a human donor in good health.

The chain carries TRBV19 and TRBJ1-2, with 8 bases identical to TRBD1. This CDR3 comprises 13 residues. CDR1 LNHDA and CDR2 SQIVND come from the germline V gene (reference sequence). With V trimmed by 7 bases and J by 4 bases, 5 bases remained unmatched. The CDR3 reads CASIPGGSYGYTF. CDR3 in DNA: TGTGCCAGTATTCCAGGGGGCAGCTATGGCTACACCTTC.

This clone was detected only once. The chain joins TRBV19 to TRBJ2-1; TRBD2 might be the D (6 bases). V lost 10 bases and J lost 7, with 8 bases in between. The CDR3 runs to 10 residues. From germline, CDR1 is LNHDA and CDR2 SQIVND (reference sequence). CDR3 bases: TGTGCCACAAGCGGGAATGAGCAGTTCTTC. It codes for CATSGNEQFF.

The V and J genes are TRBV27 and TRBJ1-1; no clear D gene. The germline V and J ends were trimmed by 3 bases and 2 bases, with 7 bases remaining between them. This CDR3 has 13 amino acids. Germline V gives CDR1 MNHEY, CDR2 SMNVEV (reference sequence). The CDR3 DNA follows: TGTGCCAGCAGTTTGCAGGTTAACACTGAAGCTTTCTTT. Protein: CASSLQVNTEAFF.

This chain connects TRBV9 to TRBJ2-3; weak D call: TRBD2 (6 bases). The CDR3 spans 15 residues. CDR1 SGDLS and CDR2 YYNGEE come from the germline V gene. Between the trimmed V and J ends, which lost 0 bases and 2 bases, there was a span of 10 bases. The CDR3 sequence is CASSVAKDYTDTQYF. The CDR3 nucleotides read TGTGCCAGCAGCGTAGCTAAGGACTACACAGATACGCAGTATTTT.

The chain couples TRBV5-4 to TRBJ2-1, with a weak D call TRBD2 (6 bases). This CDR3 is built from 15 residues. Germline CDR1 and CDR2: SGHNT and YYREEE (reference sequence). The V end was cut by 0 bases, the J end by 7 bases, with 14 bases between. CDR3 sequence: CASSLGPGDSNEQFF. Here the CDR3 DNA reads TGTGCCAGCAGCTTGGGTCCGGGGGATTCGAATGAGCAGTTCTTC.

This clone has a handful of counts. The V gene is TRBV4-2, the J gene TRBJ1-1; a possible D gene is TRBD1 (5 bases). The V gene lost 4 bases and the J gene lost 2 bases, with 11 bases spanning the gap. This CDR3 is 14 amino acids long. Looked up from germline, CDR1 is LGHNA and CDR2 is YNFKEQ. The DNA of the CDR3 is TGTGCCAGCAGCCCCGAACAGGTAAACACTGAAGCTTTCTTT. As protein: CASSPEQVNTEAFF.

This chain links TRBV28 with TRBJ1-1; D remains ambiguous. Between the trimmed V and J ends, which lost 7 bases and 1 base, there was a span of 13 bases. Germline V gene data show CDR1 as MDHEN and CDR2 as SYDVKM. The CDR3 length is 14 residues. The CDR3: CASTTPGKNTEAFF. CDR3 sequence (DNA): TGTGCCAGCACTACCCCGGGGAAGAACACTGAAGCTTTCTTT. The complete variable domain, with remaining parts taken from reference TRBV28 and TRBJ1-1, reads DVKVTQSSRYLVKRTGEKVFLECVQDMDHENMFWYRQDPGLGLRLIYFSYDVKMKEKGDIPEGYSVSREKKERFSLILESASTNQTSMYLCASTTPGKNTEAFFGQGTRLTVV.

This chain links TRBV5-1 with TRBJ2-5; 7 bases fit TRBD1. The germline V gene has CDR1 SGHRS and CDR2 YFSETQ. V gave up 1 base and J gave up 1 base; unmatched junction bases: 7. This CDR3 is 16 amino acids long. CDR3: CASSLLGTAIQETQYF. The CDR3 DNA reads TGCGCCAGCAGCTTGTTAGGGACAGCTATCCAAGAGACCCAGTACTTC.

This rearrangement joins TRBV9 to TRBJ2-3, with TRBD1 as a possible D gene (6 bases). CDR1 SGDLS and CDR2 YYNGEE come from the germline V gene. The CDR3 runs 17 residues. The V end lost 0 bases, the J end lost 1 base, and 15 bases lay between the germline ends. The CDR3 bases are TGTGCCAGCAGCGTAGCCCCCGGGCCAGGGGGCACAGATACGCAGTATTTT. Amino acids: CASSVAPGPGGTDTQYF.

The J gene is TRBJ2-7, the V gene TRBV9; maybe TRBD2 (6 bases). Trimming removed 2 bases from V and 2 bases from J, with 8 bases in between. The CDR3 loop spans 13 amino acids. Germline values: CDR1 SGDLS, CDR2 YYNGEE. The CDR3: CASSVGGPYEQYF. The CDR3 coding sequence is TGTGCCAGCAGCGTCGGGGGACCCTACGAGCAGTACTTC.

The chain carries TRBV6-6 and TRBJ1-1; D may be TRBD1 (5 bases). Trimming cost V 0 bases and J 4 bases, with 9 bases left between them. The CDR3 is made up of 14 amino acids. Looked up from germline, CDR1 is MNHNY and CDR2 is SVGAGI (reference sequence). CDR3 coding DNA: TGTGCCAGCAGTTACTCGCAGGGATCCACTGAAGCTTTCTTT. Translation gives CASSYSQGSTEAFF.

The chain combines TRBV29-1 with TRBJ2-7, with TRBD2 matching 13 bases. The V segment lost 7 bases and the J segment 1 base; nucleotides outside the gene matches: 7. CDR1 and CDR2 from the germline V gene are SQVTM and ANQGSEA. The CDR3 has 15 amino acids. CDR3 residues: CSAWTSGRSSYEQYF. The CDR3 nucleotides read TGCAGCGCCTGGACTAGCGGGAGAAGTTCCTACGAGCAGTACTTC.

This clone was seen only once. The chain uses TRBV18 and TRBJ1-2; no reliable D call. The V and J ends lost 3 bases and 2 bases respectively, with 13 bases between them. The germline gives CDR1 KGHSH, CDR2 LQKENI. The CDR3 totals 15 residues. The CDR3 bases are TGTGCCAGCTCACCCATGGAGGGTCTGAACTATGGCTACACCTTC. Translated: CASSPMEGLNYGYTF.

This sequence joins TRBV15 and TRBJ1-4; D ambiguous. Trimming pared 9 bases from V and 7 bases from J, leaving 12 bases between. The germline CDR1 and CDR2 sequences are LNHNV and YYDKDF (reference sequence). The CDR3 has 12 amino acids. The CDR3, as DNA: TGTGCCACTACTATTAGGCCTGAAAAACTGTTTTTT. Translating it yields CATTIRPEKLFF.

The V call is TRBV30, the J call TRBJ2-3; 10 nucleotides align to TRBD2. Germline loops: CDR1 GTSNPN, CDR2 SVGIG (reference sequence). The CDR3 sequence is 14 residues long. V lost 4 bases and J lost 1; bases outside the gene matches: 2. CDR3 residues: CAWTGTSGTDTQYF. Written as DNA, the CDR3 is TGTGCCTGGACCGGGACTAGCGGCACAGATACGCAGTATTTT. Full variable domain (rest looked up from reference TRBV30 and TRBJ2-3): SQTIHQWPATLVQPVGSPLSLECTVEGTSNPNLYWYRQAAGRGLQLLFYSVGIGQISSEVPQNLSASRPQDRQFILSSKKLLLSDSGFYLCAWTGTSGTDTQYFGPGTRLTVL.

The chain links TRBV11-2 to TRBJ1-1, with TRBD1 identical over 7 bases. The ends lost 7 bases at V and 6 bases at J; junction bases unmatched: 14. The CDR3 covers 15 residues. Germline loops: CDR1 SGHAT, CDR2 FQNNGV. The CDR3 sequence is CASTSRGSGTAEAFF. In DNA, the CDR3 is TGTGCCAGCACCTCCAGGGGGTCAGGGACCGCTGAAGCTTTCTTT.

V and J are TRBV5-1 and TRBJ1-5; TRBD1 might be the D (5 bases). Trimming removed 2 bases from V and 7 bases from J, with 10 bases in between. The CDR3 runs to 13 residues. Germline-derived CDR1 and CDR2 are SGHRS and YFSETQ. CDR3 residues: CASSLSGSQPQHF. CDR3 nucleotide sequence: TGCGCCAGCAGCTTATCAGGGTCCCAGCCCCAGCATTTT.

The genes are TRBV7-2 and TRBJ1-2; D not resolved. Germline loops: CDR1 SGHTA, CDR2 FQGNSA. V was clipped by 7 bases and J by 4 bases, with 7 bases between them. This CDR3 is 11 amino acids long. Written as DNA, the CDR3 is TGTGCCAGCACCACATTCTATGGCTACACCTTC. This translates into CASTTFYGYTF.

There are a few counts of this clone. The chain uses TRBV7-9 and TRBJ1-1; D gene uncertain. V was clipped by 6 bases and J by 2 bases, with 10 bases between them. CDR3 size: 13 residues. CDR1 SEHNR and CDR2 FQNEAQ come from the germline V gene (reference sequence). Here the CDR3 reads CASRFDINTEAFF. CDR3 sequence (DNA): TGTGCCAGCAGATTCGACATAAACACTGAAGCTTTCTTT.

This chain uses TRBV7-8 with TRBJ2-1, with 7 bases lining up with TRBD2. Germline values: CDR1 SGHVS, CDR2 FQNEAQ. Trimming cost V 1 base and J 15 bases; bases outside gene matches: 3. The CDR3 runs 11 residues. Written as DNA, the CDR3 is TGTGCCAGCAGCTTAGGGGGACTACCGTTCTTC. Translation: CASSLGGLPFF.

The chain uses TRBV18 and TRBJ2-7; 7 nucleotides agree with TRBD1. Germline V gene data show CDR1 as KGHSH and CDR2 as LQKENI. This CDR3 contains 12 residues. V shed 3 bases and J 4 bases; nucleotides not matched to a gene: 0. The CDR3 reads CASSPTGYEQYF. Written as DNA, the CDR3 is TGTGCCAGCTCACCGACAGGGTACGAGCAGTACTTC. Variable domain in full (rest from reference TRBV18 and TRBJ2-7): NAGVMQNPRHLVRRRGQEARLRCSPMKGHSHVYWYRQLPEEGLKFMVYLQKENIIDESGMPKERFSAEFPKEGPSILRIQQVVRGDSAAYFCASSPTGYEQYFGPGTRLTVT.

In DNA, the CDR3 is TGTGCCAGCAGCCTCCCCCTAAACCAAGAGACCCAGTACTTC. It encodes CASSLPLNQETQYF. The chain carries TRBV7-9 and TRBJ2-5; D gene uncertain. Germline lookup yields CDR1 SEHNR and CDR2 FQNEAQ (reference sequence). This CDR3 is built from 14 residues. Between the trimmed V and J ends, which lost 5 bases and 0 bases, there was a span of 10 bases.